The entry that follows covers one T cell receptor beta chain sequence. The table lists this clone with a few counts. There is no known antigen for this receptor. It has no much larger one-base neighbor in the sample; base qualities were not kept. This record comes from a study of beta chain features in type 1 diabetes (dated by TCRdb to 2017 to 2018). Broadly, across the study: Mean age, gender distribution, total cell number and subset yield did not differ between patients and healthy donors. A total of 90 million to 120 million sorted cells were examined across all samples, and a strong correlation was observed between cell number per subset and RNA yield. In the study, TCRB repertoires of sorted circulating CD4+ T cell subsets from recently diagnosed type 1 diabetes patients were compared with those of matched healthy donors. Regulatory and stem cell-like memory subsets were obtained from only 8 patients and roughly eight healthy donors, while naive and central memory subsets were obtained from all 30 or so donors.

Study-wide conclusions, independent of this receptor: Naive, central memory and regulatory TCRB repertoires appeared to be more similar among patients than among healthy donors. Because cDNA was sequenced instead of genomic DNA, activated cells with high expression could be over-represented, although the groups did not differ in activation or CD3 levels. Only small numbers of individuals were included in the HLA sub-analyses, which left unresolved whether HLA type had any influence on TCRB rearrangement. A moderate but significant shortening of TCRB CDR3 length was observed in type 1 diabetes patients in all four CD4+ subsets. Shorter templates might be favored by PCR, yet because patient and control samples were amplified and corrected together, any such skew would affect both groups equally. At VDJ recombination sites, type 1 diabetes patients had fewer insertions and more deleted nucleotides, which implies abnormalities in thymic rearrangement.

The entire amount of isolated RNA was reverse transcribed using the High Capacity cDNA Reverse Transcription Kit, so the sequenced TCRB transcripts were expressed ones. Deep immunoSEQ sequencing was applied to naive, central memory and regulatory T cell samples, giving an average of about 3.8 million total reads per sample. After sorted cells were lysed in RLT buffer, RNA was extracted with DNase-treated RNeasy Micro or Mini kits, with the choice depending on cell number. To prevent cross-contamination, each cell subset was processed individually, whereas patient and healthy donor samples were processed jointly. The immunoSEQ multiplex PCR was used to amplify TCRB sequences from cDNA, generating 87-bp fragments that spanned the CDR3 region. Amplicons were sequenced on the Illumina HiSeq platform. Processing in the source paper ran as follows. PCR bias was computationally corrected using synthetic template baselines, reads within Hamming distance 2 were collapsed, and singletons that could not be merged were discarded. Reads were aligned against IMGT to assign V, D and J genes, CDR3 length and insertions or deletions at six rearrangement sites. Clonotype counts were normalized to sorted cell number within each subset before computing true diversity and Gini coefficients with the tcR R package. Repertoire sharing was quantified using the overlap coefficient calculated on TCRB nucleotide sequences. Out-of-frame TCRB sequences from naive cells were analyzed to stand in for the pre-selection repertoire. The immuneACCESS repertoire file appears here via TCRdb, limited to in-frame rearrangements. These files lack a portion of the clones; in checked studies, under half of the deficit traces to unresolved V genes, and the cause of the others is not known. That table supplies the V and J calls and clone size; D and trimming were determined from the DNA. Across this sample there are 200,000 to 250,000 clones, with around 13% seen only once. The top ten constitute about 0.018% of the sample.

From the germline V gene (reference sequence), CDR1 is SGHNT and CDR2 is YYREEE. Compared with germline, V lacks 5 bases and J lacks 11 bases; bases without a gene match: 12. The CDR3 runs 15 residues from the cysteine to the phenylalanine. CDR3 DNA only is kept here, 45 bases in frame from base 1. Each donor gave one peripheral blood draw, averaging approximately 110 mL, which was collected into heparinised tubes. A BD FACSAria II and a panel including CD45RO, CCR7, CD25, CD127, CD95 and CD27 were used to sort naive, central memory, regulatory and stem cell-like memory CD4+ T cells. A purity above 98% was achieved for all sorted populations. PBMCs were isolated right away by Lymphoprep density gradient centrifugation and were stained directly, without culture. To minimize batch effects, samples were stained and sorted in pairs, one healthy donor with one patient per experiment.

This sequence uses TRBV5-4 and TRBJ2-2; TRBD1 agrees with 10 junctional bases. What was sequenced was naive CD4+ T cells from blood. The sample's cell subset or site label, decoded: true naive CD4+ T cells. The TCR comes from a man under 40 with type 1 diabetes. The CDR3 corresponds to CASRRRGTGASELFF. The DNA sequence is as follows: TGTGCCAGCAGAAGACGAGGGACAGGGGCCTCCGAGCTGTTTTTT. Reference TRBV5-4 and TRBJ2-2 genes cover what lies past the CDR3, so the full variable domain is ETGVTQSPTHLIKTRGQQVTLRCSSQSGHNTVSWYQQALGQGPQFIFQYYREEENGRGNFPPRFSGLQFPNYSSELNVNALELDDSALYLCASRRRGTGASELFFGEGSRLTVL.